The 28 T cell receptor beta chains given below trace back to one sample, sequenced in a study of shared clonotypes between healthy human individuals (dated by TCRdb to the early 2020s). Receptor amplification or capture employed the immunoSEQ multiplex PCR assay. The clones in this table, taken by TCRdb from immuneACCESS, are in-frame only. Not every clone is retained; where verified, under half of the shortfall comes from an unresolved V gene, and the cause of the rest is unknown. For this sample there are about 2.1 million clones; around 93% appear just once. The ten top clones hold 1.5% to 2% of the sample. For the CD8 naive samples, CD45RO-negative cells were positively selected for CCR7, yielding a CD45RA+CCR7+ population from which TemRA cells were excluded. The specimen sequenced was naive CD8+ T cells from PBMCs. The cell subset or site label on this specimen signifies: CD45RA+CCR7+. These receptor sequences come from a man younger than 30 in good health. Some clones in this sample may be carry-over from other donors' samples.

The rearrangement joins TRBV29-1 to TRBJ2-1; D gene uncertain. The CDR3 loop spans 15 amino acids. Germline V gives CDR1 SQVTM, CDR2 ANQGSEA. V gave up 6 bases and J gave up 0 bases, with 15 bases separating them. In DNA form, the CDR3 reads TGCAGCGTCGCGACTGAGACTCCCTCCTACAATGAGCAGTTCTTC. It translates to CSVATETPSYNEQFF.

The chain has TRBV11-2 and TRBJ2-3; the match to TRBD2 covers 11 bases. Germline CDR1 is SGHAT and CDR2 is FQNNGV. This CDR3 comprises 18 residues. V dropped 3 bases and J dropped 0; count of bases not matched to a gene: 8. Here the CDR3 reads CASSLGLAGGSSTDTQYF. DNA of the CDR3: TGTGCCAGCAGCTTGGGGCTAGCGGGAGGCTCCAGCACAGATACGCAGTATTTT.

V is TRBV29-1 and J is TRBJ2-1; possible D gene TRBD2, 6 bases. V dropped 1 base and J dropped 0 bases, with 16 bases sitting between them. This CDR3 region has 17 residues. Germline V gene lookup returns CDR1 SQVTM and CDR2 ANQGSEA. The chain's CDR3 is CSVEAGTPQSSYNEQFF. The DNA for the CDR3 is TGCAGCGTTGAAGCCGGGACTCCTCAGTCCTCCTACAATGAGCAGTTCTTC.

The genes are TRBV7-9 and TRBJ2-1; 9 nucleotides agree with TRBD1. V shed 1 base, J shed 2 bases, and the junction held 3 bases outside the gene matches. The CDR3 is 16 residues long. The germline CDR1 and CDR2 sequences are SEHNR and FQNEAQ (reference sequence). The chain's CDR3 is CASSLVQGAPYNEQFF. The CDR3 DNA reads as TGTGCCAGCAGCTTAGTACAGGGGGCCCCCTACAATGAGCAGTTCTTC.

The chain links TRBV15 to TRBJ2-3, with D unclear. The germline gives CDR1 LNHNV, CDR2 YYDKDF (reference sequence). Trimming removed 3 bases at V and 2 bases at J, with 6 bases between. The CDR3 is made up of 13 amino acids. In DNA, the CDR3 is TGTGCCACCAGCAGTTCCTCCACAGATACGCAGTATTTT. Amino acids: CATSSSSTDTQYF. Using reference TRBV15 and TRBJ2-3 for the parts outside the CDR3, the full variable domain is DAMVIQNPRYQVTQFGKPVTLSCSQTLNHNVMYWYQQKSSQAPKLLFHYYDKDFNNEADTPDNFQSRRPNTSFCFLDIRSPGLGDTAMYLCATSSSSTDTQYFGPGTRLTVL.

This chain joins TRBV9 and TRBJ2-1, with D possibly matching TRBD2 (6 bases). V lost 0 bases, J lost 6 bases, and 16 bases lay in between. There are 16 residues in the CDR3. The germline V gene has CDR1 SGDLS and CDR2 YYNGEE. CDR3 in amino acids: CASSVGWSRGSNEQFF. The CDR3 DNA reads TGTGCCAGCAGCGTAGGGTGGTCCCGGGGGAGCAATGAGCAGTTCTTC.

The chain combines TRBV27 with TRBJ2-7; D possibly corresponds to TRBD1 (6 bases). CDR3 length equals 13 residues. V lost 4 bases and J 2 bases, leaving 9 bases between the germline ends. Germline V gene data show CDR1 as MNHEY and CDR2 as SMNVEV (reference sequence). CDR3 loop: CASSSDRTYEQYF. CDR3 in DNA: TGTGCCAGCAGTTCCGACAGGACCTACGAGCAGTACTTC.

This chain uses TRBV5-1 with TRBJ2-1; 10 bases align to TRBD2. The ends lost 0 bases at V and 7 bases at J; junction bases unmatched: 13. Germline V lookup: CDR1 SGHRS, CDR2 YFSETQ. The CDR3 is 18 amino acids. The CDR3 nucleotides are TGCGCCAGCAGCTTGGCCTATTTTCTAGCGGGAGAAATGAATGAGCAGTTCTTC. It is translated as CASSLAYFLAGEMNEQFF.

The chain recombines TRBV4-1 with TRBJ2-5; D not certain. Germline-derived CDR1 and CDR2 are MGHRA and YSYEKL. The CDR3 consists of 14 residues. Trimming stripped 4 bases from V and 1 base from J, with 10 bases between. The CDR3 loop is CASSLDPSQETQYF. The DNA of the CDR3 is TGCGCCAGCAGCCTCGACCCCAGCCAAGAGACCCAGTACTTC.

The CDR3 sequence is CASSLGAGTEQYF. Here the CDR3 DNA reads TGTGCCAGCAGCTTAGGTGCAGGGACCGAGCAGTACTTC. V and J are TRBV7-6 and TRBJ2-7; either TRBD1 or TRBD2 may supply D (5 bases each). The CDR3 has 13 residues. Trimming took 1 base from V and 6 from J, leaving 10 bases between them. CDR1 and CDR2 from the germline V gene are SGHVS and FNYEAQ.

The rearrangement joins TRBV19 to TRBJ1-2; no clear D. This CDR3 spans 14 amino acids. V was clipped by 5 bases and J by 4 bases, with 14 bases between them. The germline V gene has CDR1 LNHDA and CDR2 SQIVND (reference sequence). CDR3 nucleotide sequence: TGTGCCAGTAGTGTTCGTCTACACACCTATGGCTACACCTTC. Encoded protein: CASSVRLHTYGYTF.

This chain's CDR3 is CASSYSNVWPTEAFF. CDR3 DNA sequence: TGTGCCAGCAGTTACTCTAATGTGTGGCCCACTGAAGCTTTCTTT. This chain uses TRBV6-5 with TRBJ1-1; D not resolved. Trimming took 0 bases from V and 4 from J, leaving 12 bases between them. The CDR3 runs 15 residues. Looked up from germline, CDR1 is MNHEY and CDR2 is SVGAGI.

V usage is TRBV9 and J usage is TRBJ2-3; TRBD2 matches 13 bases. The trim removed 4 bases at V and 3 bases at J, leaving 5 bases unmatched. Germline V gene data show CDR1 as SGDLS and CDR2 as YYNGEE. The length of the CDR3 is 16 residues. The CDR3 loop reads CASSPGTSGMTDTQYF. The CDR3 DNA is TGTGCCAGCAGCCCTGGGACTAGCGGGATGACAGATACGCAGTATTTT.

This clone is a singleton in its sample. Other DNA sequences of this sample code for an identical CDR3. The chain recombines TRBV28 with TRBJ2-7, with D maybe TRBD2 (7 bases). Germline V gene lookup returns CDR1 MDHEN and CDR2 SYDVKM. V was clipped by 8 bases and J by 2 bases, with 13 bases between them. The CDR3 is made up of 13 amino acids. CDR3 residues: CASRGGGPYEQYF. CDR3 DNA sequence: TGTGCCAGCCGAGGCGGGGGCCCCTACGAGCAGTACTTC.

Comments on this clone: Other DNA variants within this sample encode the same CDR3. The chain joins TRBV28 to TRBJ2-7; tentatively, D is TRBD1 or TRBD2 (5 bases each). Germline V CDR1 and CDR2: MDHEN, SYDVKM. CDR3 length: 13 residues. V gave up 4 bases and J gave up 1 base, with 8 bases separating them. CDR3 amino acids: CASSWDGSYEQYF. CDR3 in DNA: TGTGCCAGCAGTTGGGACGGTTCCTACGAGCAGTACTTC.

The sample holds one count of this clone. This rearrangement joins TRBV30 to TRBJ2-3; 8 nucleotides agree with TRBD1. This CDR3 is 14 amino acids long. V lost 6 bases, J lost 3 bases, and 8 bases stayed unmatched. Germline loops: CDR1 GTSNPN, CDR2 SVGIG (reference sequence). The CDR3 DNA reads TGTGCCTGCAACCGGGACAGGAGAACAGATACGCAGTATTTT. Its translation: CACNRDRRTDTQYF. The variable domain in full, completed from reference TRBV30 and TRBJ2-3, reads SQTIHQWPATLVQPVGSPLSLECTVEGTSNPNLYWYRQAAGRGLQLLFYSVGIGQISSEVPQNLSASRPQDRQFILSSKKLLLSDSGFYLCACNRDRRTDTQYFGPGTRLTVL.

This clone appeared a single time. The rearrangement joins TRBV9 to TRBJ1-3, with 7 bases fitting TRBD1. V shed 4 bases, J shed 8 bases, and the junction held 6 bases outside the gene matches. The length of the CDR3 is 13 residues. The germline V gene has CDR1 SGDLS and CDR2 YYNGEE. CDR3 loop: CASSPTGVDTIYF. In DNA form, the CDR3 reads TGTGCCAGCAGCCCTACAGGGGTGGACACCATATATTTT. The full variable domain, its missing parts supplied by reference TRBV9 and TRBJ1-3, is DSGVTQTPKHLITATGQRVTLRCSPRSGDLSVYWYQQSLDQGLQFLIQYYNGEERAKGNILERFSAQQFPDLHSELNLSSLELGDSALYFCASSPTGVDTIYFGEGSWLTVV.

Points on this clone: The same CDR3 is also encoded by other DNA sequences in this sample. The chain recombines TRBV7-9 with TRBJ2-2; D uncertain. Germline values: CDR1 SEHNR, CDR2 FQNEAQ (reference sequence). Trimming shortened V by 1 base and J by 1 base, and 4 bases separated the two germline ends. This CDR3 has 14 amino acids. CDR3 nucleotides: TGTGCCAGCAGCTTAGGAGGGAACACCGGGGAGCTGTTTTTT. This codes for CASSLGGNTGELFF.

This clone turned up a few times. J is TRBJ2-3 and V is TRBV4-2; 14 nucleotides line up with TRBD2. This CDR3 contains 19 residues. J was trimmed by 2 bases and V by 4 bases; bases with no gene match: 11. In germline, CDR1 is LGHNA, CDR2 YNFKEQ. The CDR3 here is CASSLTPGTSGSATDTQYF. Written as DNA, the CDR3 is TGTGCCAGCAGCCTTACTCCAGGGACTAGCGGGAGTGCCACAGATACGCAGTATTTT.

The chain uses TRBV10-2 and TRBJ2-1; no clear D gene. This CDR3 is built from 11 residues. Trimming took off 4 bases at V and 7 bases at J, with 5 bases between the two ends. Germline CDR1 and CDR2: WSHSY and SAAADI. CDR3 protein: CASSAENEQFF. CDR3 in DNA: TGCGCCAGCAGTGCTGAGAATGAGCAGTTCTTC.

The chain uses TRBV13 and TRBJ2-7; the match to TRBD2 covers 12 bases. This CDR3 spans 15 amino acids. Trimming removed 7 bases from V and 4 bases from J; junction bases left unmatched: 8. Germline CDR1 PRHDT, CDR2 FYEKMQ (reference sequence). CDR3 amino acids: CASTSRGLAGYEQYF. The CDR3 DNA follows: TGTGCCAGCACATCAAGGGGACTAGCGGGTTACGAGCAGTACTTC.

The J gene is TRBJ2-7, the V gene TRBV27; no firm D call. CDR1 is MNHEY, CDR2 SMNVEV, per germline (reference sequence). The CDR3 consists of 14 residues. V was shortened by 3 bases and J by 2 bases, with 11 bases between the two germline ends. The CDR3 region has the DNA TGTGCCAGCAGTTTCGTTGGCAGTCCCTACGAGCAGTACTTC. Translation gives CASSFVGSPYEQYF.

The chain joins TRBV7-9 to TRBJ2-2; 10 positions agree with TRBD1. The germline CDR1 and CDR2 sequences are SEHNR and FQNEAQ (reference sequence). Unmatched junction bases numbered 4, after V lost 5 bases and J lost 4 bases. This CDR3 contains 15 residues. CDR3 nucleotide sequence: TGTGCCAGCAGCCCGGGGACAGGGGCCACCGGGGAGCTGTTTTTT. This encodes CASSPGTGATGELFF.

The J gene is TRBJ1-6, the V gene TRBV27; D is uncertain. Germline V gene sequence: CDR1 MNHEY, CDR2 SMNVEV (reference sequence). V lost 3 bases and J lost 7, with 10 bases in between. This CDR3 comprises 14 residues. The CDR3 spells CASSFWQNNSPLHF. CDR3 in DNA: TGTGCCAGCAGTTTTTGGCAGAACAATTCACCCCTCCACTTT.

The chain couples TRBV7-2 to TRBJ2-5, with D hard to call. The CDR3 consists of 16 residues. The germline gives CDR1 SGHTA, CDR2 FQGNSA. V was trimmed by 0 bases and J by 2 bases, leaving 13 bases between them. The CDR3 DNA is TGTGCCAGCAGCTTAGCGGTGCGTCTATTACAAGAGACCCAGTACTTC. Residues: CASSLAVRLLQETQYF.

This sequence joins TRBV4-1 and TRBJ1-4, with TRBD1 matching over 10 bases. Germline V gives CDR1 MGHRA, CDR2 YSYEKL. Germline trimming cut 0 bases from V and 1 base from J; bases unmatched to any gene: 5. The CDR3 is made up of 18 amino acids. CDR3 residues: CASSQEGTGVVTNEKLFF. The CDR3 coding sequence is TGCGCCAGCAGCCAAGAGGGGACAGGGGTTGTAACTAATGAAAAACTGTTTTTT.

V gene TRBV19 combines with J gene TRBJ2-1, with D possibly called TRBD1 or TRBD2 (5 bases each). V was trimmed by 8 bases and J by 9 bases, leaving 14 bases between them. Germline CDR1 is LNHDA and CDR2 is SQIVND (reference sequence). CDR3 length: 12 residues. CDR3 DNA sequence: TGTGCCAGTCGAACGGGGCCCTTTGAGCAGTTCTTC. Protein product: CASRTGPFEQFF.

V gene TRBV9 combines with J gene TRBJ2-1, with 12 positions matching TRBD2. Losses at the gene ends were 2 bases for V and 0 bases for J; bases not matched to a gene: 6. CDR3 length equals 18 residues. Germline CDR1 and CDR2: SGDLS and YYNGEE. The CDR3 bases are TGTGCCAGCAGCGTGACTAGCGGGGGATCGAGCTCCTACAATGAGCAGTTCTTC. Translating gives CASSVTSGGSSSYNEQFF.